The rows below give T cell receptor beta chains drawn from one sample of a study of T cell responses to AZD1222 COVID-19 vaccine. Clones were read by immunoSEQ multiplex PCR, and TCRdb kept only the in-frame ones, dropping some. The profile shows roughly 54,000 clones, approximately 88% of them singletons. Specimen: peripheral blood, collected 28 days after the second AZD1222 dose. These receptors all come from an adult who received the AZD1222 COVID-19 vaccine. CDR3s include the opening cysteine and the closing phenylalanine or tryptophan. D genes are given only for firm matches. The listing skips clone size in some rows; elsewhere it reads once, few, many or a size class.

CATQGTSGMDTQYF TGTGCCACCCAAGGGACTAGCGGGATGGATACGCAGTATTTT . TRBD2 TRBJ2-3 TRBV24-1
CASSLAGSATNEKLFF TGCGCCAGCAGCTTGGCAGGTTCGGCAACTAATGAAAAACTGTTTTTT . . TRBJ1-4 TRBV5-1
CASSLGLAGSRGIF TGTGCCAGCAGCCTAGGACTAGCGGGATCGCGGGGGATCTTC . TRBD2 TRBJ2-1 TRBV7-2
CASSSQGARGSYEQYF TGTGCCAGCAGTTCACAAGGGGCCAGGGGTTCGTACGAGCAGTACTTC . . TRBJ2-7 TRBV28
CASGKILYEQYF TGTGCCAGCGGGAAAATTTTGTACGAGCAGTACTTC . . TRBJ2-7 TRBV2
CASSPAKNQPQHF TGCGCCAGCAGTCCAGCTAAAAATCAGCCCCAGCATTTT . . TRBJ1-5 TRBV10-2
CASAGQLATNEKLFF TGTGCCAGCGCCGGACAGCTTGCAACTAATGAAAAACTGTTTTTT . . TRBJ1-4 TRBV6-5
CASSSVGGTGELFF TGTGCCAGCAGCTCCGTCGGGGGCACCGGGGAGCTGTTTTTT once . TRBJ2-2 TRBV7-3
CASSWTGPYNEQFF TGTGCCAGCAGTTGGACAGGGCCCTACAATGAGCAGTTCTTC . TRBD1 TRBJ2-1 TRBV28
CASSTERYTGELFF TGTGCCAGTAGCACCGAGCGGTACACCGGGGAGCTGTTTTTT . . TRBJ2-2 TRBV19
CSGQGPYEQYF TGCAGTGGACAGGGCCCCTACGAGCAGTACTTC once TRBD1 TRBJ2-7 TRBV20-1
CATSIGQGFNEQYF TGTGCCACCAGCATCGGACAGGGGTTCAACGAGCAGTACTTC . TRBD1 TRBJ2-7 TRBV15
CATSRSGLRDEQFF TGTGCCACCAGCAGATCGGGACTACGAGATGAGCAGTTCTTC . TRBD2 TRBJ2-1 TRBV15
CASSYSSGRVNEQFF TGTGCCAGCAGTTACAGTAGCGGGAGGGTTAATGAGCAGTTCTTC . TRBD2 TRBJ2-1 TRBV6-2/TRBV6-3
CATSDRRGRRETQYF TGTGCCACCAGTGACAGGCGGGGCAGACGGGAGACCCAGTACTTC few . TRBJ2-5 TRBV24-1
CASSQNGMSNQPQHF TGCGCCAGCAGCCAGAACGGGATGAGCAATCAGCCCCAGCATTTT . . TRBJ1-5 TRBV4-1
CSASMRDRGFKRYF TGCAGTGCTAGTATGAGGGACAGGGGGTTTAAACGGTACTTC . TRBD1 TRBJ2-5 TRBV20-1
CASRLGAGGNTEAFF TGTGCAAGTCGCTTAGGGGCGGGTGGGAACACTGAAGCTTTCTTT . . TRBJ1-1 TRBV12-2
CASSLQVMVGANVLTF TGCGCCAGCAGCTTACAGGTTATGGTAGGGGCCAACGTCCTGACTTTC . . TRBJ2-6 TRBV5-1
CASSPTRGADTQYF TGTGCCAGCAGCCCAACCCGCGGAGCAGATACGCAGTATTTT . . TRBJ2-3 TRBV11-3
CASSHWMGTEAFF TGTGCCAGCAGCCACTGGATGGGCACTGAAGCTTTCTTT once . TRBJ1-1 TRBV4-2
CASSVGGGTNYGYTF TGTGCCAGCAGCGTAGGAGGCGGTACTAACTATGGCTACACCTTC . . TRBJ1-2 TRBV9
CAWSLGRVGTDTQYF TGTGCCTGGAGTCTTGGGAGGGTGGGCACAGATACGCAGTATTTT . TRBD2 TRBJ2-3 TRBV30
CASSRGTSLSYEQYF TGTGCCAGCAGCCGCGGGACTAGCCTCTCCTACGAGCAGTACTTC . TRBD2 TRBJ2-7 TRBV7-2
CASSHWTGGSEAFF TGTGCCAGCAGCCATTGGACAGGGGGGAGTGAAGCTTTCTTT . TRBD1 TRBJ1-1 TRBV3-1/TRBV3-2
CASSRPGLASETQYF TGTGCCAGCTCCCGCCCGGGACTTGCTAGCGAGACCCAGTACTTC . . TRBJ2-5 TRBV7-9
CASSQDVGGTGVSEQYF TGCGCCAGCAGCCAAGATGTGGGGGGGACAGGGGTCTCCGAGCAGTACTTC . TRBD1 TRBJ2-7 TRBV4-1
CASSNMVYRVGLPPGELFF TGTGCCAGCAGCAATATGGTCTATCGAGTTGGCCTTCCCCCGGGTGAGCTGTTTTTT . . TRBJ2-2 TRBV21-1
CASSFIGLAGGASTGELFF TGTGCCAGCAGCTTTATCGGGCTAGCGGGAGGCGCGAGTACCGGGGAGCTGTTTTTT . TRBD2 TRBJ2-2 TRBV7-2
CATSDSGGGAFF TGTGCCACCAGTGATTCAGGGGGGGGAGCTTTCTTT . TRBD1 TRBJ1-1 TRBV24-1
CASERGGSSYNEQFF TGCGCCAGCGAAAGGGGCGGGAGCTCCTACAATGAGCAGTTCTTC . TRBD2 TRBJ2-1 TRBV10-2
CASSPKLTANTEAFF TGTGCCAGCAGCCCGAAACTTACAGCGAACACTGAAGCTTTCTTT once . TRBJ1-1 TRBV3-1/TRBV3-2
CATSARDRETYGYTF TGTGCCACCAGTGCCCGGGACAGGGAAACATATGGCTACACCTTC . TRBD1 TRBJ1-2 TRBV24-1
CASSQGAGSIDEQFF TGTGCCAGCAGCCAAGGGGCGGGCTCGATTGATGAGCAGTTCTTC . . TRBJ2-1 TRBV4-2
CASSYKLGLYPYEQYF TGTGCCAGCAGTTACAAGCTGGGACTATACCCCTACGAGCAGTACTTC . TRBD2 TRBJ2-7 TRBV6-2/TRBV6-3
CASGSFSYEQYF TGTGCCAGCGGCAGCTTCTCCTACGAGCAGTACTTC few . TRBJ2-7 TRBV7-9
CAWSAENQPQHF TGTGCCTGGAGTGCTGAGAATCAGCCCCAGCATTTT . . TRBJ1-5 TRBV30
CASTMTGNTEAFF TGCGCCAGCACGATGACAGGGAACACTGAAGCTTTCTTT . . TRBJ1-1 TRBV10-2
CASSLRGGEKLFF TGTGCCAGCAGTCTTAGGGGGGGGGAAAAACTGTTTTTT once . TRBJ1-4 TRBV12-3/TRBV12-4
CASSGPGQGRTEAFF TGTGCCAGCAGTGGTCCGGGACAGGGACGAACTGAAGCTTTCTTT . TRBD1 TRBJ1-1 TRBV9
CASRTSEVIYNEQFF TGCGCCAGCAGGACTAGCGAGGTAATCTACAATGAGCAGTTCTTC . TRBD2 TRBJ2-1 TRBV5-1
CAGRPAGMNTEAFF TGTGCCGGAAGGCCCGCGGGGATGAACACTGAAGCTTTCTTT . . TRBJ1-1 TRBV28
CASSLPRANTGELFF TGCGCCAGCAGCTTGCCTAGGGCGAACACCGGGGAGCTGTTTTTT . . TRBJ2-2 TRBV5-1